This T cell receptor (beta chain) was retrieved from a study of T-cell memory formation after mild COVID-19. At the level of the study: For the most part, TCR clusters were specific to one donor. General study findings and limits: Cross-reactive memory seemingly joined, as some responding clones were found in pre-infection memory.

As concerns this clonotype: As yet, its antigen is unknown.

Germline V lookup: CDR1 MGHRA, CDR2 YSYEKL. The CDR3 length is 15 residues. V was pared by 5 bases and J by 0 bases, with 11 bases between. One entry per CDR3 protein results from TCRdb running MiXCR on the 5' RACE reads. The profile covers 250,000 to 300,000 distinct CDR3 sequences, with around 15% appearing a single time and roughly 23% taken by the ten largest. The sample consisted of PBMCs or a T cell subset sorted from them (not recorded which). The V call is TRBV4-1, the J call TRBJ1-5; TRBD1 might be the D (5 bases). The clonotype comes from a man between 18 and 35 years old who had mild COVID-19 (a few samples of this study predate the infection). Cell type and time point are not known. This CDR3 reads CASSARVGSNQPQHF. CDR3 nucleotide sequence: TGCGCCAGCAGCGCCAGGGTTGGTAGCAATCAGCCCCAGCATTTT.